Below, 9 T cell receptor beta chains from the same sample are listed, as sequenced in a study of T cell repertoires in cytomegalovirus infection. MiXCR, run by TCRdb on the reads, gives a single entry per CDR3 protein. The sample comprises some 680,000 distinct CDR3 sequences, less than 40% of which are singletons, and under 3% rests with the top ten. The sequenced sample consisted of PBMCs. Receptor source: a human donor in good health (CMV status not recorded). Some clones in this sample may be carry-over from other donors' samples.

This clonotype was seen at least ten times. The rearrangement links TRBV7-2 to TRBJ2-7, with D possibly matching TRBD2 (6 bases). Germline CDR1 SGHTA, CDR2 FQGNSA. Deletions cut 3 bases from V and 4 bases from J, with 10 bases between. This CDR3 is built from 13 residues. In DNA, the CDR3 is TGTGCCAGCAGCTTTATTGGAGGGTACGAGCAGTACTTC. It translates to CASSFIGGYEQYF.

This clonotype was picked up one time. The chain has TRBV5-1 and TRBJ1-2, with D unclear. Germline V gene data show CDR1 as SGHRS and CDR2 as YFSETQ. Trimming removed 0 bases from V and 6 bases from J, with 9 bases in between. The CDR3 is 13 residues long. This CDR3 is CASSLAGEDGYTF. The CDR3 DNA follows: TGCGCCAGCAGCTTGGCCGGAGAAGATGGCTACACCTTC.

The chain carries TRBV20-1 and TRBJ2-3; 10 positions match TRBD2. V shed 3 bases and J 5 bases; nucleotides not matched to a gene: 5. In germline, CDR1 is DFQATT, CDR2 SNEGSKA (reference sequence). This CDR3 is built from 14 residues. CDR3 nucleotides: TGCAGTGCTAGGACTAGCGGGCGGGGAGATACGCAGTATTTT. It is translated as CSARTSGRGDTQYF.

At least ten counts were recorded for this clonotype. The chain couples TRBV7-3 to TRBJ2-7; D is perhaps TRBD1 (6 bases). Germline CDR1 is SGHTA and CDR2 is FQGTGA. V was trimmed by 2 bases and J by 3 bases, leaving 8 bases between them. This CDR3 is 13 amino acids long. The CDR3 nucleotides read TGTGCCAGCAGCTTAGGGGACAACTACGAGCAGTACTTC. Its protein is CASSLGDNYEQYF.

The V gene is TRBV28, the J gene TRBJ1-5, with TRBD1 matching 12 bases. Germline-derived CDR1 and CDR2 are MDHEN and SYDVKM. CDR3 length equals 18 residues. The trim removed 2 bases at V and 3 bases at J, leaving 8 bases unmatched. This CDR3 reads CASSLGGTGGWNNQPQHF. CDR3 in DNA: TGTGCCAGCAGTTTAGGCGGGACAGGGGGCTGGAACAATCAGCCCCAGCATTTT.

This clonotype was counted only a few times. The rearrangement uses TRBV28 and TRBJ2-3; 8 bases align to TRBD1. CDR1 and CDR2 from the germline V gene are MDHEN and SYDVKM. This CDR3 has 12 amino acids. Germline trimming cut 6 bases from V and 10 bases from J; bases unmatched to any gene: 6. Here the CDR3 reads CASSRSGGAQYF. Here the CDR3 DNA reads TGTGCCAGCAGCAGATCAGGGGGCGCGCAGTATTTT.

This chain connects TRBV5-4 to TRBJ2-1; TRBD2 matches 8 bases. Germline CDR1 is SGHNT and CDR2 is YYREEE (reference sequence). This CDR3 comprises 15 residues. V lost 2 bases to trimming and J lost 1 base; unmatched junction nucleotides: 2. The CDR3 region has the DNA TGTGCCAGCAGCTTTAAGCGGGAGTCCTACAATGAGCAGTTCTTC. This gives the protein CASSFKRESYNEQFF. Supplemented by reference TRBV5-4 and TRBJ2-1, the full variable domain reads ETGVTQSPTHLIKTRGQQVTLRCSSQSGHNTVSWYQQALGQGPQFIFQYYREEENGRGNFPPRFSGLQFPNYSSELNVNALELDDSALYLCASSFKRESYNEQFFGPGTRLTVL.

The genes are TRBV10-3 and TRBJ1-2, with D hard to call. Trimming pared 8 bases from V and 4 bases from J, leaving 11 bases between. The CDR3 sequence is 12 residues long. Germline V gene lookup returns CDR1 ENHRY and CDR2 SYGVKD. As DNA, the CDR3 is TGTGCCATCGTTTCGGGCCTCTATGGCTACACCTTC. Translating it yields CAIVSGLYGYTF.

The V and J genes are TRBV27 and TRBJ2-7; 8 nucleotides line up with TRBD2. The CDR3 spans 14 residues. Germline V gives CDR1 MNHEY, CDR2 SMNVEV (reference sequence). V trimming: 1 base; J trimming: 6 bases; junction bases outside the gene matches: 5. The CDR3 here is CASSLLGTSIEQYF. CDR3 sequence (DNA): TGTGCCAGCAGTTTATTGGGGACTAGTATCGAGCAGTACTTC.